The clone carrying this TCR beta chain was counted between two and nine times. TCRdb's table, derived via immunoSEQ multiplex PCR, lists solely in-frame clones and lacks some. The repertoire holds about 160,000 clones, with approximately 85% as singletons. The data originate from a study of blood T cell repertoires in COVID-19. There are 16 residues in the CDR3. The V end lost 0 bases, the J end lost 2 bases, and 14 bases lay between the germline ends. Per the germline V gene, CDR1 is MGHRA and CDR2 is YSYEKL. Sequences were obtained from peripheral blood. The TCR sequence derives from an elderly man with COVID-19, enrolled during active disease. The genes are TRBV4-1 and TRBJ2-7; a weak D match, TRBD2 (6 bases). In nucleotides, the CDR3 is TGCGCCAGCAGCCAAGACATTCGGGGGAATCCCTACGAGCAGTACTTC. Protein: CASSQDIRGNPYEQYF.